This T cell receptor beta chain was recovered during a study of identical twins. General study points: In zero-insertion analyses, partial confounding could arise from invariant MAIT and iNKT cells.

Healthy Caucasian individuals made up all the donors. The count of this clonotype is one. As yet, its antigen is unknown. Being one base from a much bigger clone, this may be a read error. Germline lookup yields CDR1 MNHEY and CDR2 SVGAGI. The CDR3 loop spans 12 amino acids. V lost 6 bases and J 5 bases, leaving 10 bases between the germline ends. TCRdb reanalysed the 5' RACE reads using MiXCR and keeps one entry per CDR3 protein. In the table there are 1.5 million to 2 million distinct CDR3 sequences, under 35% of which are singletons. The chain uses TRBV6-5 and TRBJ1-1; D is possibly TRBD1 (5 bases). The clonotype comes from a newborn girl in good health. Source material: cord blood. CDR3 region: CASSHRRTEAFF. CDR3 DNA sequence: TGTGCCAGCAGCCACAGGAGGACTGAAGCTTTCTTT.